The table lists the clone carrying this TCR beta chain with a few counts. Its target is unknown. As every portion of the isolated RNA was reverse transcribed, the sequencing read expressed TCRB transcripts. Assay used: immunoSEQ multiplex PCR; TCRdb lists only in-frame clones, some missing. This table has around 320,000 clones, around 15% appearing once. The data derive from a study of beta chain features in type 1 diabetes. The CDR3 contains 13 residues. Trimming removed 3 bases from V and 3 bases from J, with 6 bases in between. Germline CDR1 and CDR2: KGHSH and LQKENI. Notes on the study in general: Insertions were fewer and deletions more numerous at VDJ junctions in type 1 diabetes patients. Within the patient group, naive, central memory and Treg TCRB repertoires appeared more similar to each other than within healthy donors.

CD45RO/CCR7/CD25/CD127/CD95/CD27 separated CD4+ naive, central memory, regulatory and stem cell-like memory cells by sorting. Sorted populations all had greater than 98% purity. Sequencing was performed on central memory CD4+ T cells from blood. The V and J genes are TRBV18 and TRBJ1-5, with D uncertain. This TCR derives from a young man in good health. CDR3 region: CASSPEDNQPQHF. As DNA, the CDR3 is TGTGCCAGCTCACCCGAGGACAATCAGCCCCAGCATTTT.